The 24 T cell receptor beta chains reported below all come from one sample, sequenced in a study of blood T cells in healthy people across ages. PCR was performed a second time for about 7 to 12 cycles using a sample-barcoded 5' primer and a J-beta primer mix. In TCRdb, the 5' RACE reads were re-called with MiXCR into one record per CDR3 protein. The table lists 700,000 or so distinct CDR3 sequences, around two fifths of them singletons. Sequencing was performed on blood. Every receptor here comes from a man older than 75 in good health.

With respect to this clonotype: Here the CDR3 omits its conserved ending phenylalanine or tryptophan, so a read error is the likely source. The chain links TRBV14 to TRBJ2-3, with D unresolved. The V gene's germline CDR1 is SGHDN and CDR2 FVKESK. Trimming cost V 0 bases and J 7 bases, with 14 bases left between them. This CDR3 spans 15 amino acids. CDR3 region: CASSQDPAITHTQYS. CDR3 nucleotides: TGTGCCAGCAGCCAAGATCCGGCAATAACTCATACGCAGTATTCT.

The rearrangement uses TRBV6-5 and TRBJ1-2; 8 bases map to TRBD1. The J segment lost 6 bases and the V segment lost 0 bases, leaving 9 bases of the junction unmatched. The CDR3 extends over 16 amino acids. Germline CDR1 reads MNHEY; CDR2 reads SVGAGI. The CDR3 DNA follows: TGTGCCAGCAGTTACTCCGGACAGGGTTACGGAAATGGCTACACCTTC. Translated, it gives CASSYSGQGYGNGYTF.

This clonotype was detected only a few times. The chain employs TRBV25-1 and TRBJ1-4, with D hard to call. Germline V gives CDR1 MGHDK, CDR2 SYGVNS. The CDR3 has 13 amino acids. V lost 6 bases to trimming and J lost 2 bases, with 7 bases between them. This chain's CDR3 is CASRTTTNEKLFF. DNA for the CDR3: TGTGCCAGCAGAACCACTACTAATGAAAAACTGTTTTTT.

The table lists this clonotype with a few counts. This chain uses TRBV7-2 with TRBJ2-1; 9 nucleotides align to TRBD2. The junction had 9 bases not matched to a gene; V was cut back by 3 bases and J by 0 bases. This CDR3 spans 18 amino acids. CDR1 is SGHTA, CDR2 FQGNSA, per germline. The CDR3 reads CASSFWPSGASSYNEQFF. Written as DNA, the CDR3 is TGTGCCAGCAGCTTCTGGCCTAGCGGGGCAAGCTCCTACAATGAGCAGTTCTTC.

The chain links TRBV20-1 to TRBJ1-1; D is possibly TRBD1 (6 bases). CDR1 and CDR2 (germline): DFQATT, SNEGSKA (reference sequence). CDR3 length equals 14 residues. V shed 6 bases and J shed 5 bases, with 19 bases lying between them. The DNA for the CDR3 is TGCAGTGCCAGCGAGGGGGTGGTTAGGACTGAAGCTTTCTTT. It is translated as CSASEGVVRTEAFF.

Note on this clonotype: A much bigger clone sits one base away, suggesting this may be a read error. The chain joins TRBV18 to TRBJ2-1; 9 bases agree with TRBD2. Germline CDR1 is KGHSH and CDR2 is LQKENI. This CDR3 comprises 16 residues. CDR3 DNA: TGTGTCAGCTCACCAGGGTGGGTAGCGGGAGCGTCTGAGCAGTTCTTC. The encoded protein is CVSSPGWVAGASEQFF. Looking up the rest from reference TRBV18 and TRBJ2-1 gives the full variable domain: NAGVMQNPRHLVRRRGQEARLRCSPMKGHSHVYWYRQLPEEGLKFMVYLQKENIIDESGMPKERFSAEFPKEGPSILRIQQVVRGDSAAYFCVSSPGWVAGASEQFFGPGTRLTVL.

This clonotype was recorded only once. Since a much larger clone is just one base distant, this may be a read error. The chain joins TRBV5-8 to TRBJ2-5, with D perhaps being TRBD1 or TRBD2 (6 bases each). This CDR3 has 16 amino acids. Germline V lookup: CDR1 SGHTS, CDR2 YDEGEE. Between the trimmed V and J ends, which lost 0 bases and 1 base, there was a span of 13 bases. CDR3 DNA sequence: TGTGCCAGCAGCTTGGGAGGGGGGAGGCTCCAAGAGACCCAGTACTTC. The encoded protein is CASSLGGGRLQETQYF.

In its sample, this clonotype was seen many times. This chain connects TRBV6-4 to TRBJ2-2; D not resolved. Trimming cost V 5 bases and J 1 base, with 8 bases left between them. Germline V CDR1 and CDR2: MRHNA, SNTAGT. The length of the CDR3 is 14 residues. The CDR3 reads CASSPEKNTGELFF. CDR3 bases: TGTGCCAGCAGTCCGGAAAAGAACACCGGGGAGCTGTTTTTT.

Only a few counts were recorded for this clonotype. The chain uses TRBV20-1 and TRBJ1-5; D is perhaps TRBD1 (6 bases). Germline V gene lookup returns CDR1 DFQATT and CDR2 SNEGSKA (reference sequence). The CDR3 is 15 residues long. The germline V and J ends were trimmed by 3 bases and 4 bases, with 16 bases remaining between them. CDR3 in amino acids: CSARGLGGLNQPQHF. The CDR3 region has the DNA TGCAGTGCTAGGGGACTAGGGGGGCTGAATCAGCCCCAGCATTTT.

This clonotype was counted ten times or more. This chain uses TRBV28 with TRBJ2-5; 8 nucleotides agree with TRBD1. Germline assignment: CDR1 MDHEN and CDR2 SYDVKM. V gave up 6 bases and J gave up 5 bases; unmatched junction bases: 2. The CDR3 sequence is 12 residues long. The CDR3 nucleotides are TGTGCCAGCAGACAGGGGGGCGAGACCCAGTACTTC. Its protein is CASRQGGETQYF.

DNA of the CDR3: TGTGCCAGCAGTTACCGGGACAGGGTTAACTATGGCTACACCTTC. This gives the protein CASSYRDRVNYGYTF. The chain uses TRBV12-3 or TRBV12-4 and TRBJ1-2; 9 nucleotides match TRBD1. The CDR3 contains 15 residues. Trimming cost V 4 bases and J 1 base; bases outside gene matches: 4.

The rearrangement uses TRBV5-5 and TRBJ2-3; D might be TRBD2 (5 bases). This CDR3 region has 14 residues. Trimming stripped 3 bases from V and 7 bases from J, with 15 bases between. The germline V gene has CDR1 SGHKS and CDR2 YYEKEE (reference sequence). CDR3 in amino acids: CASSWRLQIHTQYF. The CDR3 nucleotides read TGTGCCAGCAGCTGGAGGCTACAGATCCATACGCAGTATTTT.

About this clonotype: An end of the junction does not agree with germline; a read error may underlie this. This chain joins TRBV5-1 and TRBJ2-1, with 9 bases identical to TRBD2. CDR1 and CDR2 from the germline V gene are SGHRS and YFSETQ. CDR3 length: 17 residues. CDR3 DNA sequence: TGCGCCAGCAGCTTGTATAGCGGGAGTAGATCCTACACTGAGCAGTTCTTC. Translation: CASSLYSGSRSYTEQFF.

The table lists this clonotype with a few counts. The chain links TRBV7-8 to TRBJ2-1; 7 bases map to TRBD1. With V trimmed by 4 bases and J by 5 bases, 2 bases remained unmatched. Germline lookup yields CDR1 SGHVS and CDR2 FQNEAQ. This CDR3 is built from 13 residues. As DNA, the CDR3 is TGTGCCAGCAGCTGGGACAGAGACAATGAGCAGTTCTTC. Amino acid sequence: CASSWDRDNEQFF.

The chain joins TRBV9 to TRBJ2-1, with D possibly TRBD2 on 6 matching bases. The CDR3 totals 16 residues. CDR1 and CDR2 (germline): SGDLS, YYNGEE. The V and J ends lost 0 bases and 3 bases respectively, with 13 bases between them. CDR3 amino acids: CASSVGERVDYNEQFF. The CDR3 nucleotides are TGTGCCAGCAGCGTAGGGGAGCGGGTGGACTACAATGAGCAGTTCTTC.

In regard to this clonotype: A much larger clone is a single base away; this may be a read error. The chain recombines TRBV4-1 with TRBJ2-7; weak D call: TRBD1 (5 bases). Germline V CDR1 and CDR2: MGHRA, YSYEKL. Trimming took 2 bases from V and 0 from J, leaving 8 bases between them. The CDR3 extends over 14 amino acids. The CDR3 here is CASSQKGNSYEQYF. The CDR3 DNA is TGCGCCAGCAGCCAAAAGGGGAACTCCTACGAGCAGTACTTC.

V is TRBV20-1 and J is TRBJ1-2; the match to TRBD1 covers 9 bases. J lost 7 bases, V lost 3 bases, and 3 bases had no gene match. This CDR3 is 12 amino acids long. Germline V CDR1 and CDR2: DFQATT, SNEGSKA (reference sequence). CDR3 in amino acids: CSASTGGGGYTF. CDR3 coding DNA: TGCAGTGCTAGTACAGGGGGCGGTGGCTACACCTTC.

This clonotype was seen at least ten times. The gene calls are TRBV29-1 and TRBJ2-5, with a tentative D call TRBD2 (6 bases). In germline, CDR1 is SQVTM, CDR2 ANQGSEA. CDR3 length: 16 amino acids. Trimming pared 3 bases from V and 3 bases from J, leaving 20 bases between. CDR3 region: CSVERDPLPGEETQYF. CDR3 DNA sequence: TGCAGCGTTGAGCGGGACCCGCTACCTGGGGAAGAGACCCAGTACTTC. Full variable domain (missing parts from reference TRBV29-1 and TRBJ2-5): SAVISQKPSRDICQRGTSLTIQCQVDSQVTMMFWYRQQPGQSLTLIATANQGSEATYESGFVIDKFPISRPNLTFSTLTVSNMSPEDSSIYLCSVERDPLPGEETQYFGPGTRLLVL.

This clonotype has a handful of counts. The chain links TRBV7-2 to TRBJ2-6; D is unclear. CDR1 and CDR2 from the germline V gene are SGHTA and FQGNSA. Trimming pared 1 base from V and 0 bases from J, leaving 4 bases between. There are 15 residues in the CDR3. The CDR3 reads CASSLEYSGANVLTF. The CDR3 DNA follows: TGTGCCAGCAGCTTAGAGTACTCTGGGGCCAACGTCCTGACTTTC.

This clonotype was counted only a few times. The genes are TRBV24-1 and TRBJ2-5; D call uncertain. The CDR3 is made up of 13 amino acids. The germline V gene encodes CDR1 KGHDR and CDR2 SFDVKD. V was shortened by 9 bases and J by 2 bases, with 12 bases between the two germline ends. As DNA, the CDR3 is TGTGCCACCCGTAATGGGCCGCAAGAGACCCAGTACTTC. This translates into CATRNGPQETQYF.

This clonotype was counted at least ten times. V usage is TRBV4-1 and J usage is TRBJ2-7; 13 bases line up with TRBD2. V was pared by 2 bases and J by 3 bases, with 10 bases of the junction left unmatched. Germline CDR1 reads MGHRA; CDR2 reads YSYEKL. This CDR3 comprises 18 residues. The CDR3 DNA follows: TGCGCCAGCAGCCAAAGCCCAACCGGGACTAGCGGGGTCTACGAGCAGTACTTC. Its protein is CASSQSPTGTSGVYEQYF.

The CDR3 is CASSLKGTPSDEQYF. The CDR3 bases are TGTGCCAGCAGCTTAAAAGGGACACCATCCGACGAGCAGTACTTC. V usage is TRBV7-2 and J usage is TRBJ2-7, with D possibly matching TRBD1 (6 bases). V was trimmed by 2 bases and J by 5 bases, leaving 16 bases between them. Germline V CDR1 and CDR2: SGHTA, FQGNSA. The CDR3 covers 15 residues. Full variable domain (rest looked up from reference TRBV7-2 and TRBJ2-7): GAGVSQSPSNKVTEKGKDVELRCDPISGHTALYWYRQSLGQGLEFLIYFQGNSAPDKSGLPSDRFSAERTGGSVSTLTIQRTQQEDSAVYLCASSLKGTPSDEQYFGPGTRLTVT.

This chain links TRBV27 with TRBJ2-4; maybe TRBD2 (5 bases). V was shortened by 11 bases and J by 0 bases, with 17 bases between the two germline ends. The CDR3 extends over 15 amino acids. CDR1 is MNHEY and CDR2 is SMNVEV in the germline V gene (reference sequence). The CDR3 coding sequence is TGTGCCTCAGCGGACCCAAATCTAGCCAAAAACATTCAGTACTTC. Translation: CASADPNLAKNIQYF.

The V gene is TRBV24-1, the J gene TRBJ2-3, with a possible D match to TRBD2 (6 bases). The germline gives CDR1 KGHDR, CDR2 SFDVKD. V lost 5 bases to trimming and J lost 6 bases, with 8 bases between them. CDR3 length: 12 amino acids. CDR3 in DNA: TGTGCCACCAGTGTCCGGGGGGATACGCAGTATTTT. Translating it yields CATSVRGDTQYF.